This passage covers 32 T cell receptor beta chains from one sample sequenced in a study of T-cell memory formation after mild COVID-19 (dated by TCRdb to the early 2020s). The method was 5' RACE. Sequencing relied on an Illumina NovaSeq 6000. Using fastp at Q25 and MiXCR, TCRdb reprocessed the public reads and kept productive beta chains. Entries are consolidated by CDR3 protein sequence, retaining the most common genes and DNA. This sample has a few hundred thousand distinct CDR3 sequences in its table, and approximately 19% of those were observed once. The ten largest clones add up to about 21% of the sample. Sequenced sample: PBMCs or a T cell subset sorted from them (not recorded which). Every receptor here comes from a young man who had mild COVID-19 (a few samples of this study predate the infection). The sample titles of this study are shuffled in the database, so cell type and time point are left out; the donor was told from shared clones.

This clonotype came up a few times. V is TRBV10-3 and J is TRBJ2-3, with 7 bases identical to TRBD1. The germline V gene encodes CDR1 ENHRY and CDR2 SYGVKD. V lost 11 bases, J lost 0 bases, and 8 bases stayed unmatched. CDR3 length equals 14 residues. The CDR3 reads CASETGKSTDTQYF. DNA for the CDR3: TGTGCCTCGGAGACAGGGAAAAGCACAGATACGCAGTATTTT.

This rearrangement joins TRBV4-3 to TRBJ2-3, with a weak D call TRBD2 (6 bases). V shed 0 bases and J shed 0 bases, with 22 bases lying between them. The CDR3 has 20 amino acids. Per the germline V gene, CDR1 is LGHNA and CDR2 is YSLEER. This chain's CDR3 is CASSQEHRLRGLHSTDTQYF. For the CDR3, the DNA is TGCGCCAGCAGCCAAGAACATAGGCTTAGAGGACTACATAGCACAGATACGCAGTATTTT.

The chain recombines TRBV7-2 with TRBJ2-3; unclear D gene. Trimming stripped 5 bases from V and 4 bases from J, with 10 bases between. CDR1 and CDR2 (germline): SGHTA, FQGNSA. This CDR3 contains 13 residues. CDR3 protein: CASSPSAADTQYF. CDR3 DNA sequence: TGTGCCAGCAGCCCTTCCGCGGCAGATACGCAGTATTTT.

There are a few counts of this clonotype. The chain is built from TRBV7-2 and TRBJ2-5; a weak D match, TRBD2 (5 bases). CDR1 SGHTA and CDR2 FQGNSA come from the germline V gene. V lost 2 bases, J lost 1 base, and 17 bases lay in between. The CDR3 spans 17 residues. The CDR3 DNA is TGTGCCAGCAGCTTAATCGACCGCGGGCGGCCCCAAGAGACCCAGTACTTC. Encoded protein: CASSLIDRGRPQETQYF.

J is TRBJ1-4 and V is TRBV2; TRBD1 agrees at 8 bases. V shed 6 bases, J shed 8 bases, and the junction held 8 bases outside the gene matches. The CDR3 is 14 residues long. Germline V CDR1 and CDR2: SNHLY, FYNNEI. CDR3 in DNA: TGTGCCAGCAGGGACAGGACAGGGCAAGAAAAACTGTTTTTT. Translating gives CASRDRTGQEKLFF.

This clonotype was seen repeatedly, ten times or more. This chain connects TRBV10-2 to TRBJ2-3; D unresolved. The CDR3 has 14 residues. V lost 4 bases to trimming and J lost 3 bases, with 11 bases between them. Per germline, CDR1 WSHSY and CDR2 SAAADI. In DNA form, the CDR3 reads TGCGCCAGCAGTGTGTCGCACCTTACAGATACGCAGTATTTT. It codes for CASSVSHLTDTQYF.

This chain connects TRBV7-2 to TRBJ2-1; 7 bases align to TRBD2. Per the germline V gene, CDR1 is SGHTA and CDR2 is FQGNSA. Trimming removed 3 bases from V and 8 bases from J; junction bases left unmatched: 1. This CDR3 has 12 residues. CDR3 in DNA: TGTGCCAGCAGCTTTGGGGGGGATGAGCAGTTCTTC. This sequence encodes CASSFGGDEQFF.

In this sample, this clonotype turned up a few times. CDR3 DNA: TGTGCCTCGGAGGGACAGGGAGGGGAGACCCAGTACTTC. Translation: CASEGQGGETQYF. The chain employs TRBV5-5 and TRBJ2-5; 9 bases fit TRBD1. The CDR3 runs to 13 residues. CDR1 SGHKS and CDR2 YYEKEE come from the germline V gene (reference sequence). J was trimmed by 5 bases and V by 10 bases; bases with no gene match: 9.

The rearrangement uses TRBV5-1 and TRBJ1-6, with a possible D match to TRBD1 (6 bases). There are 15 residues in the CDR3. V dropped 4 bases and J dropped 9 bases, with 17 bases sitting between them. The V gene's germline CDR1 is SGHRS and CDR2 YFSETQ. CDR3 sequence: CASSPGTGSSSPLHF. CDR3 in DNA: TGCGCCAGCAGCCCCGGCACAGGGAGCAGTTCACCCCTCCACTTT.

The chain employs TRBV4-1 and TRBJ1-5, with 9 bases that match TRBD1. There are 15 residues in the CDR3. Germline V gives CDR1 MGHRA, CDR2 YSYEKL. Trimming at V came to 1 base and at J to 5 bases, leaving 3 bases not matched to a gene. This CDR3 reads CASSQGRDRDQPQHF. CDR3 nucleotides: TGCGCCAGCAGCCAAGGCCGGGACAGGGATCAGCCCCAGCATTTT.

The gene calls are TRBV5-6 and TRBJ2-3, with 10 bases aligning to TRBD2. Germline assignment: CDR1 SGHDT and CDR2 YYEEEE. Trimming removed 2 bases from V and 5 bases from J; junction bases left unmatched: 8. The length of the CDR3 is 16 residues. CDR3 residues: CASSFPSGGAEDTQYF. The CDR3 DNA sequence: TGTGCCAGCAGCTTCCCCAGCGGGGGGGCAGAAGATACGCAGTATTTT.

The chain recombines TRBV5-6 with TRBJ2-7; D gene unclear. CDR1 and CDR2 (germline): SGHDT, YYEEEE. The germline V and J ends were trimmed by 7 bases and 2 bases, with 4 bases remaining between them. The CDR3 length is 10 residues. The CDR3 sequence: CASGAYEQYF. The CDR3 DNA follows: TGTGCCAGCGGAGCCTACGAGCAGTACTTC.

CDR3 loop: CASSRPMAYGYTF. The CDR3 DNA reads TGCGCCAGCAGCCGCCCAATGGCGTACGGCTACACCTTC. The chain is built from TRBV4-1 and TRBJ1-2, with D unresolved. V lost 4 bases, J lost 8 bases, and 14 bases lay in between. The CDR3 covers 13 residues. Germline CDR1 reads MGHRA; CDR2 reads YSYEKL.

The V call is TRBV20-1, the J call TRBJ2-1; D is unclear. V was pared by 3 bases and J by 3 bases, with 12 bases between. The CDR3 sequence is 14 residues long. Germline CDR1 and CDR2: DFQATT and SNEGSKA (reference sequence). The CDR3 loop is CSASKGTYYNEQFF. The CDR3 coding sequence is TGCAGTGCTAGCAAAGGAACTTACTACAATGAGCAGTTCTTC.

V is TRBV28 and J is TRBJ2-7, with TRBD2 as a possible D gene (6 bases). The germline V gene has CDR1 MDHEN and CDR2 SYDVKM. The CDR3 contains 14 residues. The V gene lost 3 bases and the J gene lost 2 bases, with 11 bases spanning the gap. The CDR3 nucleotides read TGTGCCAGCAGTTTTGGAGGGATACCCTACGAGCAGTACGTC. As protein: CASSFGGIPYEQYV.

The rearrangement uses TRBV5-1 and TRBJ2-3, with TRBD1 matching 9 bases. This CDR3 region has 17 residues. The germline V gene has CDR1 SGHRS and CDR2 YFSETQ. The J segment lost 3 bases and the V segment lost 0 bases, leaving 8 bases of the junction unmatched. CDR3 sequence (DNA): TGCGCCAGCAGCTTGGTCGGTTGGACAGGGGAGACAGATACGCAGTATTTT. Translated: CASSLVGWTGETDTQYF. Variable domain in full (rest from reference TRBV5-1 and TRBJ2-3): KAGVTQTPRYLIKTRGQQVTLSCSPISGHRSVSWYQQTPGQGLQFLFEYFSETQRNKGNFPGRFSGRQFSNSRSEMNVSTLELGDSALYLCASSLVGWTGETDTQYFGPGTRLTVL.

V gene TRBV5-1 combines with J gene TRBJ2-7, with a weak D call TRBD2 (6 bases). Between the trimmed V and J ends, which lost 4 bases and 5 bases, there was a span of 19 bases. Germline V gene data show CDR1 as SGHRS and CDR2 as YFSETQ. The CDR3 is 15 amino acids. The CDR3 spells CASSQSGLRNHEQYV. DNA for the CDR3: TGCGCCAGCAGCCAGTCGGGACTGAGGAACCACGAGCAGTACGTC.

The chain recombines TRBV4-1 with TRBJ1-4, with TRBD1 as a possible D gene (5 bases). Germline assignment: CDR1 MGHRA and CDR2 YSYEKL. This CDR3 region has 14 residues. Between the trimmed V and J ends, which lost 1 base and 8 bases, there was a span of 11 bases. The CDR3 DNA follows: TGCGCCAGCAGCCAAGGGGGGTTTGTAGAAAAACTGTTTTTT. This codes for CASSQGGFVEKLFF.

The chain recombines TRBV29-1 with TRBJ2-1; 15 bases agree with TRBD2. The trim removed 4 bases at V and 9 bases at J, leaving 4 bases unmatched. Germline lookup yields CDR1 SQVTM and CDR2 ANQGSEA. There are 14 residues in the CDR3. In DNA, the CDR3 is TGCAGCGTTGCGGGACTAGCGGGGGGCGGTGAGCAGTTCTTC. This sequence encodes CSVAGLAGGGEQFF.

For the CDR3, the DNA is TGTGCCAGCAGCACTTTCGCGGGTGATTACAATGAGCAGTTCTTC. It yields the protein CASSTFAGDYNEQFF. The chain recombines TRBV2 with TRBJ2-1, with a tentative D call TRBD2 (5 bases). CDR3 size: 15 residues. From germline, CDR1 is SNHLY and CDR2 FYNNEI. Deletions cut 6 bases from V and 4 bases from J, with 16 bases between.

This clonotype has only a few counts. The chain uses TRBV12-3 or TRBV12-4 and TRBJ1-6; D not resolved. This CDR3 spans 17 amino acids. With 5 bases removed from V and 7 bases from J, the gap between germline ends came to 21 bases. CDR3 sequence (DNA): TGTGCCAGCAGTGCTGAAGGACTGATGATCAACAATTCACCCCTCCACTTT. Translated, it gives CASSAEGLMINNSPLHF.

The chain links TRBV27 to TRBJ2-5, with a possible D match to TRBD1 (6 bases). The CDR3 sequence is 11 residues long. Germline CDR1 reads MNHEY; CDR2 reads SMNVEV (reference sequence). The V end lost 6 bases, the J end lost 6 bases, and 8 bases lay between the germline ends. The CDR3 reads CASRQGQTQYF. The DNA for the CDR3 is TGTGCCAGCAGACAGGGACAGACCCAGTACTTC.

CDR3 sequence (DNA): TGTGCCAGCAGTTACTCGTTTAAGCACAGGGTGAATTCACCCCTCCACTTT. Amino acid sequence: CASSYSFKHRVNSPLHF. The chain has TRBV6-5 and TRBJ1-6, with D perhaps matching TRBD1 (6 bases). The CDR3 has 17 amino acids. From germline, CDR1 is MNHEY and CDR2 SVGAGI. Trimming took 0 bases from V and 7 from J, leaving 16 bases between them.

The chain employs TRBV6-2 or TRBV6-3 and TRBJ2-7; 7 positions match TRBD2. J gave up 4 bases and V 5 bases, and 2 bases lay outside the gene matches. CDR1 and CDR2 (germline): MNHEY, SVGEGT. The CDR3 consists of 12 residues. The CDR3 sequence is CASSRSGYEQYV. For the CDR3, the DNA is TGTGCCAGCAGTCGTAGCGGGTACGAGCAGTACGTC.

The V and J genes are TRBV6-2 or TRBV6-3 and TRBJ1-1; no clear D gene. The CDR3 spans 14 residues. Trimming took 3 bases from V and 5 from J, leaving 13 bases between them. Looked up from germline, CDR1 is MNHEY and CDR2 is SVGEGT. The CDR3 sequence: CASSYRGGVTEAFF. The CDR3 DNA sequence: TGTGCCAGCAGTTATCGGGGTGGTGTGACTGAAGCTTTCTTT.

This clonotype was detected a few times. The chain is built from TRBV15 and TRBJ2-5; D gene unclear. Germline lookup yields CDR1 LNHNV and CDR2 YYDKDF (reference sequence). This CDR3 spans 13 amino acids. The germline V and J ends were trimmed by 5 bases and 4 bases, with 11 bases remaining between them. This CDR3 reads CATSPRTPETQYF. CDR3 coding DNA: TGTGCCACCAGCCCCCGGACCCCAGAGACCCAGTACTTC.

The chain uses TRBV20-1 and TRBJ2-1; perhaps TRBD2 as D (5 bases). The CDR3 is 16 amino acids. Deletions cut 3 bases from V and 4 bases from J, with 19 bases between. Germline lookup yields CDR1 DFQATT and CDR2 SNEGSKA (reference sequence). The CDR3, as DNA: TGCAGTGCTAGCACCCCGGGGAGCGGTAATTACAATGAGCAGTTCTTC. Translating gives CSASTPGSGNYNEQFF.

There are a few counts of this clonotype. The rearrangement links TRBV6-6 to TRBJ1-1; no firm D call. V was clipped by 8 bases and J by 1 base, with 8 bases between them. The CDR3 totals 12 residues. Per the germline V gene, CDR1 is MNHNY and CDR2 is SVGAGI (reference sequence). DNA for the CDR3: TGTGCCAGCGGTTGGGAGAACACTGAAGCTTTCTTT. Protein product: CASGWENTEAFF.

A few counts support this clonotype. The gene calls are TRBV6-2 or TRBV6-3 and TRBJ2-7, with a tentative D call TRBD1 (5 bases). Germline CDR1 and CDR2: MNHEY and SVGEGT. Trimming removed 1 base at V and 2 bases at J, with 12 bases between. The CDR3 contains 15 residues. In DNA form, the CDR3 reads TGTGCCAGCAGTTACTTAGATCTGGGGCCCTACGAGCAGTACTTC. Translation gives CASSYLDLGPYEQYF.

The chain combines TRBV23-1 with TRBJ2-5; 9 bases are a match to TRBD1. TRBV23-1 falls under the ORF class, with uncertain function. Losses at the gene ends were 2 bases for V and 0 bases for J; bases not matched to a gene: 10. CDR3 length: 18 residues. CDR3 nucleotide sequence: TGCGCCAGCAGTCAAGAGGTTAGGACAGGGGAGTACCAAGAGACCCAGTACTTC. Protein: CASSQEVRTGEYQETQYF.

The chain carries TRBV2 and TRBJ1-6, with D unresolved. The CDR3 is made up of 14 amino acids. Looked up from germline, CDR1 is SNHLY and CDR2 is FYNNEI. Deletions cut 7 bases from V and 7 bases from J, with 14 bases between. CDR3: CASKGGQLNSPLHF. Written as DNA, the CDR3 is TGTGCCAGCAAAGGAGGGCAGCTCAATTCACCCCTCCACTTT. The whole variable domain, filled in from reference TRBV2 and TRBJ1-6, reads EPEVTQTPSHQVTQMGQEVILRCVPISNHLYFYWYRQILGQKVEFLVSFYNNEISEKSEIFDDQFSVERPDGSNFTLKIRSTKLEDSAMYFCASKGGQLNSPLHFGNGTRLTVT.

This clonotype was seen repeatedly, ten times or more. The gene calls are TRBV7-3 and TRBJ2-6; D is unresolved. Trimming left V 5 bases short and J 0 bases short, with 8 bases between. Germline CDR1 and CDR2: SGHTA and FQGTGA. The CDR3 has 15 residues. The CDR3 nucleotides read TGTGCCAGCAGCAAACAGAGCTCTGGGGCCAACGTCCTGACTTTC. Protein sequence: CASSKQSSGANVLTF. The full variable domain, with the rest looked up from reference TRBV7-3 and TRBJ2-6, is GAGVSQTPSNKVTEKGKYVELRCDPISGHTALYWYRQSLGQGPEFLIYFQGTGAADDSGLPNDRFFAVRPEGSVSTLKIQRTERGDSAVYLCASSKQSSGANVLTFGAGSRLTVL.